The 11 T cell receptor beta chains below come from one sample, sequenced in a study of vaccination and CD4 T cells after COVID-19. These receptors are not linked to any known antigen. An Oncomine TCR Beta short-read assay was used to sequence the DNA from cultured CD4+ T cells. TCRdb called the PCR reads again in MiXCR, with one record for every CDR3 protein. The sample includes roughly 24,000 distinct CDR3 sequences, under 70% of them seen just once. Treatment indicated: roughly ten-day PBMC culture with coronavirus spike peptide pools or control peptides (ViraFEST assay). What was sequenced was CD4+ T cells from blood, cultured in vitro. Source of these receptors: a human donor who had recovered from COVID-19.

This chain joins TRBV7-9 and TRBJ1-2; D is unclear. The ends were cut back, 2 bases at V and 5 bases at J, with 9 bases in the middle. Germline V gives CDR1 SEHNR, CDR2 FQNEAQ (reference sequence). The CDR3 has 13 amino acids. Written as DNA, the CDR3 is TGTGCCAGCAGCTTACCAGAACAGTATGGCTACACCTTC. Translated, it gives CASSLPEQYGYTF.

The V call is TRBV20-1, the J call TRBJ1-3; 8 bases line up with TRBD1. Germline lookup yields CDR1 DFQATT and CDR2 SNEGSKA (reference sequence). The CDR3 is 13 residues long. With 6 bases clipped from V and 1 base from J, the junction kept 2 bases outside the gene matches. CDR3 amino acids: CSARGQSGNTIYF. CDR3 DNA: TGCAGTGCCAGGGGGCAATCTGGAAACACCATATATTTT.

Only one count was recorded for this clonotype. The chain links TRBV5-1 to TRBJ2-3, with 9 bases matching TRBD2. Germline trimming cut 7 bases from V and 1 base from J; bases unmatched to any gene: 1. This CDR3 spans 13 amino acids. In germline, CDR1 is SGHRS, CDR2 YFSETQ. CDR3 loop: CASRLAGTDTQYF. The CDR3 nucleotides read TGCGCCAGCCGACTAGCGGGCACAGATACGCAGTATTTT.

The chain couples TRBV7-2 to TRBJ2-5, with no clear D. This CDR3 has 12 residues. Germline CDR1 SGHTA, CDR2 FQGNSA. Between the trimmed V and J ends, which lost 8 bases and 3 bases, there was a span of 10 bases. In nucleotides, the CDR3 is TGTGCCAGCGGGTCCCGAAAAGAGACCCAGTACTTC. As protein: CASGSRKETQYF.

CDR3 DNA sequence: TGTGCCAGCAGCCAGAACAGGGGGCGTGTGGGCTACACCTTC. Its protein is CASSQNRGRVGYTF. The rearrangement joins TRBV7-8 to TRBJ1-2; 9 nucleotides agree with TRBD1. The CDR3 is 14 residues long. J lost 8 bases, V lost 5 bases, and 9 bases had no gene match. From germline, CDR1 is SGHVS and CDR2 FQNEAQ.

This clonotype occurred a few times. DNA of the CDR3: TGTGCCAGCAGCCCAGAACGGGGCAACTATGGCTACACCTTC. Residues: CASSPERGNYGYTF. The chain carries TRBV7-6 and TRBJ1-2, with a weak D call TRBD1 (5 bases). Germline V CDR1 and CDR2: SGHVS, FNYEAQ. Trimming took 5 bases from V and 2 from J, leaving 12 bases between them. This CDR3 comprises 14 residues.

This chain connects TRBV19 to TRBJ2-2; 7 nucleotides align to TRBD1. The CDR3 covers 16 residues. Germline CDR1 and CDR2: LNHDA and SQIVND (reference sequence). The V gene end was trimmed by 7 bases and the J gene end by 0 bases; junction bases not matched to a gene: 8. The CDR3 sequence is CASKATGQSNTGELFF. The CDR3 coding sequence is TGTGCCAGTAAGGCCACGGGACAGTCGAACACCGGGGAGCTGTTTTTT.

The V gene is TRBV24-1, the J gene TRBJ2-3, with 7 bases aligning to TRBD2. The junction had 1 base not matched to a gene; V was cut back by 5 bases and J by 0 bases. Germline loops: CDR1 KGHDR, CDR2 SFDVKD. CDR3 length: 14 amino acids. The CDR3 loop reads CATSGEGSTDTQYF. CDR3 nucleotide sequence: TGTGCCACCAGTGGGGAGGGGAGCACAGATACGCAGTATTTT.

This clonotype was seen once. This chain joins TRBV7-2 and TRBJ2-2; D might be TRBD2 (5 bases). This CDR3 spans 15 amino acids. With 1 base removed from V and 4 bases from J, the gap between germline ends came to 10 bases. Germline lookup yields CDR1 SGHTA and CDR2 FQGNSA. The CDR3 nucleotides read TGTGCCAGCAGCTTAGGAGCGGTGATCACCGGGGAGCTGTTTTTT. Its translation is CASSLGAVITGELFF.

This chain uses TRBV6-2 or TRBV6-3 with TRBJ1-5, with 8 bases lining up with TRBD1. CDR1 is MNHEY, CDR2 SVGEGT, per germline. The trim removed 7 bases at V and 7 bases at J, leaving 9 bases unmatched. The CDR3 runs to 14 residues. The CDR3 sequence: CASTDRGVWQPQHF. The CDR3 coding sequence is TGTGCCAGCACTGACAGGGGAGTATGGCAGCCCCAGCATTTT.

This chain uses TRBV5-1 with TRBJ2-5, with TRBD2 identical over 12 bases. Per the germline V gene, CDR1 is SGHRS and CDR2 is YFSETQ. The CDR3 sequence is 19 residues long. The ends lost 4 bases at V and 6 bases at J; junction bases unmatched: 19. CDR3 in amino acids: CASSIGLAGPTPSKKTQYF. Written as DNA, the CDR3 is TGCGCCAGCAGCATCGGACTAGCGGGACCCACCCCATCTAAAAAGACCCAGTACTTC.